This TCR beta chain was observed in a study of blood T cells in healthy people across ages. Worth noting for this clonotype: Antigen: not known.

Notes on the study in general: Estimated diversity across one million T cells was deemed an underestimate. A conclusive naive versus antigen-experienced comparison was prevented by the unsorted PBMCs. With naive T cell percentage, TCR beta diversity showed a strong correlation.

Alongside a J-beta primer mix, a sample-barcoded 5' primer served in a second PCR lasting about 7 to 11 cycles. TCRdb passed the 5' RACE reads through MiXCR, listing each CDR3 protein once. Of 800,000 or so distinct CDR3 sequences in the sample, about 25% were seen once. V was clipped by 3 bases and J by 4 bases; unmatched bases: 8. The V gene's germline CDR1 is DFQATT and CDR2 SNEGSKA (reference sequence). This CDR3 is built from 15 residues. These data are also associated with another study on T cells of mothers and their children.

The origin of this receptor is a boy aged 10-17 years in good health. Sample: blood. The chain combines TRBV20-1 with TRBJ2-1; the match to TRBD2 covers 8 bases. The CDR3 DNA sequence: TGCAGTGCTAGGGGGCTAGCGGGTCTGTACAATGAGCAGTTCTTC. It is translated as CSARGLAGLYNEQFF.